The 13 T cell receptor beta chains reported below all come from one sample, sequenced in a study of shared clonotypes between healthy human individuals. Only in-frame clones appear in the TCRdb table, and some are missing; sequencing was by immunoSEQ multiplex PCR. The top ten hold about 1.5% of the sample, which has 850,000 to 1,200,000 clones, about 74% seen once. The sample comprised memory CD4+ T cells sorted from blood. As to subset: CD45RA-negative fraction. The receptors derive from a man younger than 30 in good health.

V gene TRBV2 combines with J gene TRBJ2-1, with D maybe TRBD2 (7 bases). Trimming removed 6 bases at V and 9 bases at J, with 12 bases between. Germline assignment: CDR1 SNHLY and CDR2 FYNNEI. This CDR3 region has 12 residues. CDR3 coding DNA: TGTGCCAGCAGGGGAGGGGGGAGTGAGCAGTTCTTC. Translating it yields CASRGGGSEQFF.

The rearrangement joins TRBV4-3 to TRBJ2-1, with D possibly being TRBD1 or TRBD2 (6 bases each). Germline CDR1 is LGHNA and CDR2 is YSLEER. CDR3 length: 13 amino acids. The V end was cut by 5 bases, the J end by 7 bases, with 12 bases between. In DNA, the CDR3 is TGCGCCAGCAGCGAGGGGGGTAGGAATGAGCAGTTCTTC. It encodes CASSEGGRNEQFF.

The chain uses TRBV2 and TRBJ2-3; no definite D call. Germline-derived CDR1 and CDR2 are SNHLY and FYNNEI. V was clipped by 6 bases and J by 5 bases, with 12 bases between them. This CDR3 is built from 13 residues. CDR3 sequence (DNA): TGTGCCAGCAGGGTGACGGAAGGAGATACGCAGTATTTT. Translated, it gives CASRVTEGDTQYF.

This chain uses TRBV4-1 with TRBJ1-4; 8 bases align to TRBD1. Germline V gives CDR1 MGHRA, CDR2 YSYEKL. This CDR3 contains 17 residues. J gave up 5 bases and V 3 bases, and 11 bases lay outside the gene matches. The CDR3 is CASSQDPPGQVNEKLFF. CDR3 bases: TGCGCCAGCAGCCAGGACCCACCGGGACAGGTAAATGAAAAACTGTTTTTT.

This clone was seen a single time. This chain links TRBV6-5 with TRBJ2-7, with 7 positions matching TRBD1. Looked up from germline, CDR1 is MNHEY and CDR2 is SVGAGI. After removal of 6 bases from V and 7 bases from J, the junction contained 9 bases not matched to a gene. The CDR3 is 13 amino acids. The CDR3 protein is CASRERQGWEQYF. CDR3 nucleotides: TGTGCCAGCAGGGAAAGACAGGGTTGGGAGCAGTACTTC.

The genes are TRBV10-3 and TRBJ2-3; 8 bases agree with TRBD1. Germline V gene lookup returns CDR1 ENHRY and CDR2 SYGVKD. The ends lost 0 bases at V and 1 base at J; junction bases unmatched: 6. The CDR3 consists of 17 residues. The CDR3 bases are TGTGCCATCAGTGAGTCGAGGCGGGGACAGGGCACAGATACGCAGTATTTT. This gives the protein CAISESRRGQGTDTQYF.

The gene calls are TRBV19 and TRBJ1-2, with a possible D match to TRBD1 (6 bases). The germline CDR1 and CDR2 sequences are LNHDA and SQIVND (reference sequence). This CDR3 has 12 amino acids. With 9 bases removed from V and 6 bases from J, the gap between germline ends came to 14 bases. CDR3 bases: TGTGCCAGCCCAGGACAGACTAATGGCTACACCTTC. Translated, it gives CASPGQTNGYTF. Variable domain in full (rest from reference TRBV19 and TRBJ1-2): DGGITQSPKYLFRKEGQNVTLSCEQNLNHDAMYWYRQDPGQGLRLIYYSQIVNDFQKGDIAEGYSVSREKKESFPLTVTSAQKNPTAFYLCASPGQTNGYTFGSGTRLTVV.

The chain carries TRBV5-5 and TRBJ2-7, with D hard to call. V lost 0 bases and J lost 7, with 11 bases in between. The CDR3 sequence is 13 residues long. CDR1 is SGHKS, CDR2 YYEKEE, per germline (reference sequence). The CDR3 nucleotides read TGTGCCAGCAGCTTGGTTCCATTTGCGGAGCAGTACTTC. Its protein is CASSLVPFAEQYF.

The genes are TRBV11-2 and TRBJ2-1; D not resolved. CDR3 length: 13 amino acids. The ends were cut back, 1 base at V and 6 bases at J, with 7 bases in the middle. Looked up from germline, CDR1 is SGHAT and CDR2 is FQNNGV. The CDR3 spells CASSLAPINEQFF. The CDR3, as DNA: TGTGCCAGCAGCTTAGCCCCCATCAATGAGCAGTTCTTC.

The V and J genes are TRBV7-9 and TRBJ1-6, with TRBD1 as a possible D gene (5 bases). Germline CDR1 is SEHNR and CDR2 is FQNEAQ (reference sequence). The CDR3 is made up of 16 amino acids. V lost 4 bases, J lost 10 bases, and 20 bases lay in between. CDR3 region: CASSWGERVSGSPLHF. CDR3 bases: TGTGCCAGCAGCTGGGGGGAGCGGGTATCGGGCTCACCCCTCCACTTT. Looking up the rest from reference TRBV7-9 and TRBJ1-6 gives the full variable domain: DTGVSQNPRHKITKRGQNVTFRCDPISEHNRLYWYRQTLGQGPEFLTYFQNEAQLEKSRLLSDRFSAERPKGSFSTLEIQRTEQGDSAMYLCASSWGERVSGSPLHFGNGTRLTVT.

The chain has TRBV5-4 and TRBJ2-5, with TRBD1 as a possible D gene (7 bases). Deletions cut 1 base from V and 2 bases from J, with 18 bases between. The CDR3 spans 17 residues. CDR1 and CDR2 from the germline V gene are SGHNT and YYREEE (reference sequence). The DNA for the CDR3 is TGTGCCAGCAGCTTGTTAGGTTGGCAGGGGGGACAAGAGACCCAGTACTTC. Translated: CASSLLGWQGGQETQYF.

The chain recombines TRBV14 with TRBJ1-3, with D uncertain. The CDR3 contains 15 residues. V was cut by 1 base and J by 0 bases, with 7 bases left in between. CDR1 SGHDN and CDR2 FVKESK come from the germline V gene. The CDR3 spells CASSQVGSSGNTIYF. CDR3 sequence (DNA): TGTGCCAGCAGCCAAGTTGGGAGCTCTGGAAACACCATATATTTT.

This chain links TRBV21-1 with TRBJ2-2; the D call in the table, TRBD1, was not verified against the DNA. TRBV21-1 is recorded as a pseudogene. The CDR3 sequence is 17 residues long. The CDR3 DNA sequence: TGTGCCAGCAGCACGCACGGACAGCTCGCGAACACCGGGGAGCTGTTTTTT. Its protein is CASSTHGQLANTGELFF.